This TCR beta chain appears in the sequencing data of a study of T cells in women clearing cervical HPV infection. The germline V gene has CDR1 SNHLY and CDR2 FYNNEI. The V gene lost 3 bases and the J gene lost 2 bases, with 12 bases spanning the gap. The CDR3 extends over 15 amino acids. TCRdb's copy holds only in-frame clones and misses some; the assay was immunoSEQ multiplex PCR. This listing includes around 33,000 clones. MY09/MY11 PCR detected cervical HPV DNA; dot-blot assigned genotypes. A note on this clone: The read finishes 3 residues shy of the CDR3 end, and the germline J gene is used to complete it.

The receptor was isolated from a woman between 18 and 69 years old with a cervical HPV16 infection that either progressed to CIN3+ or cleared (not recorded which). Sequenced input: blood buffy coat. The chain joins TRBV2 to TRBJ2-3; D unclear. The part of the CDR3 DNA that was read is TGTGCCAGCAGTGAGGATCAACAGATCACAGATACG. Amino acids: CASSEDQQITDT. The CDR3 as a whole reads CASSEDQQITDTQYF.